This is a list of T cell receptor beta chains from one sample in a study of cytomegalovirus exposure and HLA in healthy donors. Produced via immunoSEQ multiplex PCR; TCRdb's table is partial and in-frame only. This sample contains 130,000 or so clones. The sequencing input was PBMCs. These receptor sequences come from a woman in her thirties or forties in good health and CMV-seropositive. Each CDR3 is given with its conserved first and last residue. A D gene is named only where the DNA matches it firmly.

d_gene	v_gene	j_gene	CDR3aa	CDR3nt
TRBD1	TRBV5-1	TRBJ1-1	CASSLNPGQVATEAFF	TGCGCCAGCAGCTTAAACCCCGGACAGGTGGCCACTGAAGCTTTCTTT
TRBD2	TRBV10-3	TRBJ2-1	CAISESRLAGADEQFF	TGTGCCATCAGTGAGTCGCGACTAGCGGGAGCGGATGAGCAGTTCTTC
TRBD2	TRBV4-1	TRBJ2-7	CASSPGLATNEQYF	TGCGCCAGCAGCCCGGGACTAGCAACGAACGAGCAGTACTTC
-	TRBV7-3	TRBJ2-1	CASSLMDSSYNEQFF	TGTGCCAGCAGCTTAATGGACAGTTCCTACAATGAGCAGTTCTTC
TRBD1	TRBV28	TRBJ2-1	CASSSTGTGSLNEQFF	TGTGCCAGCAGTTCCACCGGGACAGGGTCCCTCAATGAGCAGTTCTTC
-	TRBV4-3	TRBJ1-5	CASSPGPDFDQPQHF	TGCGCCAGCAGCCCCGGTCCAGACTTTGATCAGCCCCAGCATTTT
TRBD2	TRBV15	TRBJ2-7	CATSRLPGGGYEQYF	TGTGCCACCAGCAGACTTCCGGGGGGGGGCTACGAGCAGTACTTC
TRBD1	TRBV28	TRBJ1-1	CASSLVVGTGASMNTEAFF	TGTGCCAGCAGTTTGGTTGTAGGGACAGGGGCTTCCATGAACACTGAAGCTTTCTTT
TRBD1	TRBV6-1	TRBJ2-7	CASRGGTGTYEQYF	TGTGCCAGCAGAGGCGGGACAGGTACCTACGAGCAGTACTTC
TRBD1	TRBV2	TRBJ1-1	CASSTGDLNTEAFF	TGTGCCAGCAGCACAGGGGATTTGAACACTGAAGCTTTCTTT
TRBD2	TRBV5-4	TRBJ2-1	CASSSKREGIYNEQFF	TGTGCCAGCAGCTCAAAGCGGGAGGGGATATACAATGAGCAGTTCTTC
-	TRBV21-1	TRBJ1-5	CASSLNLGQGAGQPQHF	TGTGCCAGCAGCCTTAATTTGGGACAGGGGGCGGGACAGCCCCAGCATTTT
TRBD2	TRBV19	TRBJ2-5	CASSRTSGLETQYF	TGTGCCAGTAGTAGGACTAGCGGGCTAGAGACCCAGTACTTC
-	TRBV7-2	TRBJ1-2	CASNLGGERGGYTF	TGTGCCAGCAACCTGGGAGGGGAACGGGGCGGCTACACCTTC
-	TRBV5-1	TRBJ1-1	CASSLAKGPNTEAFF	TGCGCCAGCAGCTTGGCCAAGGGGCCGAACACTGAAGCTTTCTTT
-	TRBV6-5	TRBJ1-5	CASSSAGEMSNQPQHF	TGTGCCAGCAGTTCCGCCGGGGAAATGAGCAATCAGCCCCAGCATTTT
-	TRBV11-2	TRBJ1-1	CASSLVSPGEAFF	TGTGCCAGCAGCTTAGTATCGCCAGGGGAAGCTTTCTTT
-	TRBV30	TRBJ1-1	CAWAGTTNTEAFF	TGTGCCTGGGCCGGGACAACGAACACTGAAGCTTTCTTT
TRBD2	TRBV4-1	TRBJ2-5	CASSLTGGETQYF	TGCGCCAGCAGCCTGACGGGGGGAGAGACCCAGTACTTC
-	TRBV28	TRBJ2-6	CASRQVGKVSGANVLTF	TGTGCCAGCAGGCAGGTTGGTAAGGTGTCTGGGGCCAACGTCCTGACTTTC
TRBD1	TRBV9	TRBJ1-2	CASSVEGQNYGYTF	TGTGCCAGCAGCGTAGAGGGACAGAACTATGGCTACACCTTC
TRBD2	TRBV6-4	TRBJ2-1	CASSERPSGSLVSYNEQFF	TGTGCCAGCAGTGAGAGGCCTAGCGGGAGTCTAGTATCCTACAATGAGCAGTTCTTC
TRBD1	TRBV19	TRBJ2-7	CASRIASGTGGEQYF	TGTGCCAGTAGGATTGCTTCAGGGACAGGGGGCGAGCAGTACTTC
TRBD2	TRBV27	TRBJ2-7	CASSFITSGRNYEQYF	TGTGCCAGCAGTTTTATCACTAGCGGGAGAAACTACGAGCAGTACTTC
-	TRBV6-1	TRBJ1-2	CASSAPLLAGNGYTF	TGTGCCAGCAGTGCCCCCTTGTTGGCAGGGAATGGCTACACCTTC
TRBD1	TRBV6-5	TRBJ2-7	CASSYSLDRDYEQYF	TGTGCCAGCAGTTACTCCCTGGACAGGGACTACGAGCAGTACTTC
-	TRBV6-1	TRBJ1-5	CASSEAYGSNQPQHF	TGTGCCAGCAGTGAAGCTTACGGTAGCAATCAGCCCCAGCATTTT
-	TRBV27	TRBJ2-4	CASLRTLAKNIQYF	TGTGCCAGCCTCAGAACCCTAGCCAAAAACATTCAGTACTTC
TRBD1	TRBV19	TRBJ1-2	CASSVNRGLGYTF	TGTGCCAGTAGTGTTAACAGGGGGCTTGGCTACACCTTC
TRBD1	TRBV5-1	TRBJ2-7	CASSVAGGRNEQYF	TGCGCCAGCAGCGTCGCAGGGGGCCGGAACGAGCAGTACTTC
-	TRBV25-1	TRBJ2-6	CASSESFSGANVLTF	TGTGCCAGCAGTGAATCCTTCTCTGGGGCCAACGTCCTGACTTTC
-	TRBV7-6	TRBJ2-1	CASSPSAGPYNEQFF	TGTGCCAGCAGCCCCTCCGCAGGGCCCTACAATGAGCAGTTCTTC
-	TRBV18	TRBJ1-3	CASSPNAAESGNTIYF	TGTGCCAGCTCACCTAATGCAGCGGAATCTGGAAACACCATATATTTT
-	TRBV19	TRBJ2-3	CASSSPSRGSTDTQYF	TGTGCCAGTAGTAGCCCTAGCCGGGGGAGCACAGATACGCAGTATTTT
-	TRBV11-2	TRBJ1-1	CASSSRAKSTEAFF	TGTGCCAGCAGCTCTCGAGCTAAGTCGACTGAAGCTTTCTTT
TRBD2	TRBV11-2	TRBJ2-7	CASRYTGLATYEQYF	TGTGCCAGCAGGTATACGGGACTAGCGACCTACGAGCAGTACTTC
TRBD1	TRBV27	TRBJ1-2	CASSESRTGPWYGYTF	TGTGCCAGCAGCGAATCGCGGACAGGGCCCTGGTATGGCTACACCTTC
-	TRBV7-2	TRBJ1-1	CASSLNSAGRGNTEAFF	TGTGCCAGCAGCTTAAATTCGGCAGGGCGTGGGAACACTGAAGCTTTCTTT
TRBD1	TRBV11-2	TRBJ1-2	CASSNTGGYGYTF	TGTGCCAGCAGCAATACAGGGGGCTATGGCTACACCTTC
TRBD1	TRBV7-8	TRBJ1-5	CASSWGTGVHQPQHF	TGTGCCAGCAGCTGGGGGACAGGGGTGCATCAGCCCCAGCATTTT
-	TRBV18	TRBJ2-7	CASSNENYEQYF	TGTGCCAGCTCGAATGAGAATTACGAGCAGTACTTC